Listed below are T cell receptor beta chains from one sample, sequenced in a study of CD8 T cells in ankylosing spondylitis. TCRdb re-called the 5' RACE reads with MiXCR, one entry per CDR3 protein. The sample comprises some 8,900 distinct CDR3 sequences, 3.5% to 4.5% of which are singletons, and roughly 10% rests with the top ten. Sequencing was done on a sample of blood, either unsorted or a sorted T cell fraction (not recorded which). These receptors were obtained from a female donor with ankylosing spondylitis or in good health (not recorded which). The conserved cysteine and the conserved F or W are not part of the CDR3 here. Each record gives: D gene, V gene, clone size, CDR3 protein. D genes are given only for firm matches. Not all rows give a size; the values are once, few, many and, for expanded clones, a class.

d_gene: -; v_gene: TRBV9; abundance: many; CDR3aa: ASSVEGRGNEKLF
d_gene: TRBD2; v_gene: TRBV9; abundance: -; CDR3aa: ASSGVSGGGTYNEQF
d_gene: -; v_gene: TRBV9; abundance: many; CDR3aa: ASSPYLGQPQH
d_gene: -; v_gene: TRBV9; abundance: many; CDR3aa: ASSVLIANTGELF
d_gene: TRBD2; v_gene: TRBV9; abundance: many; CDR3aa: ASSPSGEDNEQF
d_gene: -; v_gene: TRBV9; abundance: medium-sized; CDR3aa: ASSPLGTEAF
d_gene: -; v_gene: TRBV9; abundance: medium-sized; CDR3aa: ASSVGWGAEETQY
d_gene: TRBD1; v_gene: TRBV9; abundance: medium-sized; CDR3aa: ASSEAGQGVYGYT
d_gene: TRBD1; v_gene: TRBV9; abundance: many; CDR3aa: ASSAGQGLGETEAF
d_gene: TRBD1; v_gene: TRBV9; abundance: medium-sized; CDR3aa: ASSPSLTGFGEKLF
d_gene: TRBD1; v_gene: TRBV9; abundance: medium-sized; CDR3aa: ASSEGQGGGQPQH